Each of the 21 T cell receptor beta chains below was sequenced from the same sample in a study of shared clonotypes between healthy human individuals. Here immunoSEQ multiplex PCR was the method, and the copy in TCRdb shows in-frame clones only, minus some. The sample yields hundreds of thousands of clones, 96% seen once. The sequencing sample was made of naive CD4+ T cells sorted from blood. The subset: CD45RA+ positively selected. The origin of the receptors is a woman aged 30 to 39 in good health.

The gene calls are TRBV28 and TRBJ1-1; D is unclear. The CDR3 is made up of 14 amino acids. The V and J ends lost 1 base and 1 base respectively, with 7 bases between them. Germline-derived CDR1 and CDR2 are MDHEN and SYDVKM. As DNA, the CDR3 is TGTGCCAGCAGTTTATTAACCCGGAACACTGAAGCTTTCTTT. Protein product: CASSLLTRNTEAFF.

The chain uses TRBV15 and TRBJ2-7; no definite D call. The V and J ends lost 0 bases and 0 bases respectively, with 6 bases between them. CDR1 and CDR2 (germline): LNHNV, YYDKDF (reference sequence). CDR3 size: 14 residues. CDR3 loop: CATSRERASYEQYF. The CDR3 nucleotides read TGTGCCACCAGCAGAGAAAGGGCCTCCTACGAGCAGTACTTC.

Note on this clone: Other DNA variants within this sample encode the same CDR3. This rearrangement joins TRBV27 to TRBJ2-7, with 7 bases matching TRBD1. CDR3 size: 15 residues. The germline CDR1 and CDR2 sequences are MNHEY and SMNVEV (reference sequence). V gave up 2 bases and J gave up 2 bases; unmatched junction bases: 6. CDR3 sequence: CASSLLGQETYEQYF. The CDR3 nucleotides read TGTGCCAGCAGTTTACTAGGACAGGAGACCTACGAGCAGTACTTC.

The CDR3 coding sequence is TGTGCCAGTAGTATTTTGGATACGCAGTATTTT. Translating it yields CASSILDTQYF. The chain couples TRBV19 to TRBJ2-3; D not resolved. Germline V CDR1 and CDR2: LNHDA, SQIVND (reference sequence). CDR3 length equals 11 residues. V dropped 3 bases and J dropped 6 bases, with 4 bases sitting between them.

The chain carries TRBV10-3 and TRBJ2-5; 7 nucleotides agree with TRBD1. Germline CDR1 is ENHRY and CDR2 is SYGVKD. CDR3 length: 14 amino acids. The V segment lost 6 bases and the J segment 1 base; nucleotides outside the gene matches: 5. CDR3 region: CAISRSGGQETQYF. CDR3 nucleotide sequence: TGTGCCATCAGCCGCTCAGGGGGCCAAGAGACCCAGTACTTC.

The chain has TRBV11-2 and TRBJ2-4; TRBD1 might be the D (6 bases). Germline values: CDR1 SGHAT, CDR2 FQNNGV. This CDR3 contains 13 residues. The ends were cut back, 4 bases at V and 2 bases at J, with 6 bases in the middle. The DNA for the CDR3 is TGTGCCAGCAGCTGGGACACCAAAAACATTCAGTACTTC. The encoded protein is CASSWDTKNIQYF.

J is TRBJ1-5 and V is TRBV28; D remains unclear. Germline CDR1 reads MDHEN; CDR2 reads SYDVKM. The CDR3 spans 14 residues. Deletions cut 5 bases from V and 4 bases from J, with 12 bases between. The CDR3 reads CASSVVMANQPQHF. DNA for the CDR3: TGTGCCAGCAGTGTCGTGATGGCAAATCAGCCCCAGCATTTT.

The genes are TRBV7-3 and TRBJ2-2; unclear D gene. Germline CDR1 is SGHTA and CDR2 is FQGTGA. Trimming stripped 2 bases from V and 2 bases from J, with 3 bases between. The CDR3 consists of 13 residues. The chain's CDR3 is CASSLSNTGELFF. The DNA of the CDR3 is TGTGCCAGCAGCTTATCTAACACCGGGGAGCTGTTTTTT.

The rearrangement joins TRBV2 to TRBJ2-5; no reliable D call. In germline, CDR1 is SNHLY, CDR2 FYNNEI. With 7 bases removed from V and 0 bases from J, the gap between germline ends came to 3 bases. The CDR3 consists of 11 residues. CDR3 protein: CASMYQETQYF. DNA for the CDR3: TGTGCCAGCATGTACCAAGAGACCCAGTACTTC.

The chain has TRBV6-5 and TRBJ2-7, with a weak D call TRBD2 (5 bases). Germline V gives CDR1 MNHEY, CDR2 SVGAGI. The CDR3 is 14 amino acids. V was cut by 6 bases and J by 1 base, with 13 bases left in between. The CDR3 is CASRALGVSYEQYF. The CDR3 region has the DNA TGTGCCAGCAGGGCCCTCGGGGTATCCTACGAGCAGTACTTC.

This chain connects TRBV5-1 to TRBJ1-1; D possibly corresponds to TRBD1 (5 bases). This CDR3 comprises 13 residues. Germline assignment: CDR1 SGHRS and CDR2 YFSETQ. V was pared by 3 bases and J by 3 bases, with 9 bases between. The CDR3 region is CASSYRGDTEAFF. The CDR3 DNA sequence: TGCGCCAGCAGCTATCGGGGGGACACTGAAGCTTTCTTT.

This clone was detected once. The chain recombines TRBV5-4 with TRBJ2-1, with D tentatively TRBD2 (6 bases). Trimming stripped 0 bases from V and 2 bases from J, with 15 bases between. CDR1 and CDR2 from the germline V gene are SGHNT and YYREEE (reference sequence). This CDR3 spans 17 amino acids. The CDR3 loop reads CASSLVASANTYNEQFF. The CDR3 DNA follows: TGTGCCAGCAGCTTGGTCGCTAGCGCCAATACCTACAATGAGCAGTTCTTC. The variable domain in full, completed from reference TRBV5-4 and TRBJ2-1, reads ETGVTQSPTHLIKTRGQQVTLRCSSQSGHNTVSWYQQALGQGPQFIFQYYREEENGRGNFPPRFSGLQFPNYSSELNVNALELDDSALYLCASSLVASANTYNEQFFGPGTRLTVL.

This chain joins TRBV6-4 and TRBJ2-7, with 8 bases lining up with TRBD2. After removal of 4 bases from V and 5 bases from J, the junction contained 10 bases not matched to a gene. This CDR3 spans 15 amino acids. CDR1 and CDR2 (germline): MRHNA, SNTAGT. CDR3 coding DNA: TGTGCCAGCAGTGCCCCGGGAGGGGATTTGGACGAGCAGTACTTC. This codes for CASSAPGGDLDEQYF.

The genes are TRBV5-1 and TRBJ1-2; D is unclear. Trimming removed 0 bases at V and 3 bases at J, with 6 bases between. The CDR3 covers 13 residues. Germline V CDR1 and CDR2: SGHRS, YFSETQ. The CDR3 DNA is TGCGCCAGCAGCTTGGTGCCAGACTATGGCTACACCTTC. This encodes CASSLVPDYGYTF.

The J gene is TRBJ2-6, the V gene TRBV4-2; 7 nucleotides match TRBD1. The CDR3 consists of 18 residues. The germline V gene encodes CDR1 LGHNA and CDR2 YNFKEQ. Unmatched junction bases numbered 15, after V lost 5 bases and J lost 5 bases. Here the CDR3 DNA reads TGTGCCAGCAGCTTCCTGGACAGGTTACAAAGTCGGGCCAACGTCCTGACTTTC. Translated, it gives CASSFLDRLQSRANVLTF.

Concerning this clone itself: The junction does not match germline at one end; this may be a read error. This chain joins TRBV7-2 and TRBJ2-1; weak D call: TRBD2 (6 bases). The CDR3 extends over 14 amino acids. Germline-derived CDR1 and CDR2 are SGHTA and FQGNSA. The CDR3 nucleotides read TGTGCCAGCAGTTTAGCGGTGTCCTACAATGAGCAGTTCTTC. Translating it yields CASSLAVSYNEQFF.

The chain recombines TRBV2 with TRBJ1-2; no firm D call. This CDR3 has 12 amino acids. Germline values: CDR1 SNHLY, CDR2 FYNNEI. The ends were cut back, 3 bases at V and 7 bases at J, with 9 bases in the middle. The CDR3 coding sequence is TGTGCCAGCAGTGATTCGGGAGGTGGCTACACCTTC. This sequence encodes CASSDSGGGYTF.

As concerns this clone: At one end, the junction sequence differs from germline, possibly due to a read error. The V and J genes are TRBV11-2 and TRBJ2-3; 7 bases match TRBD1. Germline V gene lookup returns CDR1 SGHAT and CDR2 FQNNGV. This CDR3 has 15 residues. CDR3 amino acids: CAGSPGQVDADTQYF. The CDR3 nucleotides are TGTGCCGGCAGCCCCGGACAGGTAGACGCAGATACGCAGTATTTT.

CDR3 DNA: TGTGCCAGCAGCGTAGACACCTACAATGAGCAGTTCTTC. Its protein product is CASSVDTYNEQFF. The chain recombines TRBV7-3 with TRBJ2-1; D is unresolved. In germline, CDR1 is SGHTA, CDR2 FQGTGA. Trimming took off 5 bases at V and 2 bases at J, with 7 bases between the two ends. This CDR3 is 13 amino acids long.

The chain has TRBV7-8 and TRBJ2-7, with 7 bases aligning to TRBD2. This CDR3 has 14 amino acids. Trimming cost V 5 bases and J 2 bases; bases outside gene matches: 6. Germline values: CDR1 SGHVS, CDR2 FQNEAQ. The CDR3 region is CASSPTGGPYEQYF. The CDR3 bases are TGTGCCAGCAGCCCGACGGGAGGCCCCTACGAGCAGTACTTC.

The genes are TRBV6-5 and TRBJ1-1; D gene ambiguous. This CDR3 is built from 14 residues. Trimming took 7 bases from V and 0 from J, leaving 12 bases between them. The germline V gene encodes CDR1 MNHEY and CDR2 SVGAGI. CDR3 DNA: TGTGCCAGCAACCCAGAAGCGATGAACACTGAAGCTTTCTTT. Translating it yields CASNPEAMNTEAFF.